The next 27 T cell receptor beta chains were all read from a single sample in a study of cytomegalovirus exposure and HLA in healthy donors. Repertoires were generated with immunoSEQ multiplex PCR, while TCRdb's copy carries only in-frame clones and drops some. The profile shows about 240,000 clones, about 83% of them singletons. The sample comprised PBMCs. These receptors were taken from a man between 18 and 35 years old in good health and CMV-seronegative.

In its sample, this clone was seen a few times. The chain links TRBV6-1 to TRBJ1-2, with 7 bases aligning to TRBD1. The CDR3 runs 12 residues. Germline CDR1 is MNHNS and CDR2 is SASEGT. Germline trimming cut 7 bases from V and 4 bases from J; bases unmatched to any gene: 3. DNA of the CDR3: TGTGCCAGCACCCGGGACAGCTATGGCTACACCTTC. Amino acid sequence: CASTRDSYGYTF.

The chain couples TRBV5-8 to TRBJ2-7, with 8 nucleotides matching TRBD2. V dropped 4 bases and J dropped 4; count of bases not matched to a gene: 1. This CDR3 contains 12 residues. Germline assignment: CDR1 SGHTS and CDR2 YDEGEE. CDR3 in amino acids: CASSREGYEQYF. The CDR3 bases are TGTGCCAGCAGCCGGGAGGGGTACGAGCAGTACTTC.

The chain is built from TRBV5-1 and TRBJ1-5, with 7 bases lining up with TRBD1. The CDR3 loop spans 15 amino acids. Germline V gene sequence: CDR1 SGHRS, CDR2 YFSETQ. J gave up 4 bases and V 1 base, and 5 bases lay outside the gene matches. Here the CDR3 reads CASSLQGQLNQPQHF. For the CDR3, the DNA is TGCGCCAGCAGCTTGCAGGGACAGCTGAATCAGCCCCAGCATTTT. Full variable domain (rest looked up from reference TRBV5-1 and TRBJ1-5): KAGVTQTPRYLIKTRGQQVTLSCSPISGHRSVSWYQQTPGQGLQFLFEYFSETQRNKGNFPGRFSGRQFSNSRSEMNVSTLELGDSALYLCASSLQGQLNQPQHFGDGTRLSIL.

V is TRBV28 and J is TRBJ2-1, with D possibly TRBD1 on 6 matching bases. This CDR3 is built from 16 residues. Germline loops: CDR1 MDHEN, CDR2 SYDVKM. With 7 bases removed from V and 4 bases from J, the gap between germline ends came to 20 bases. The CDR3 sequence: CASTKGVGPGYNEQFF. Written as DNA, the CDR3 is TGTGCCAGCACCAAGGGGGTAGGGCCAGGTTACAATGAGCAGTTCTTC.

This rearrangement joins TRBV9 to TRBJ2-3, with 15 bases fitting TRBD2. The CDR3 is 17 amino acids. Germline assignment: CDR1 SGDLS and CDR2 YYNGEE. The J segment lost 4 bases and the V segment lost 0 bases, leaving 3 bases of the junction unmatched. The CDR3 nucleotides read TGTGCCAGCAGCGTAGAGGGGACTAGCGGGGGGTCAGATACGCAGTATTTT. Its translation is CASSVEGTSGGSDTQYF.

The CDR3 region has the DNA TGTGCCAGCAGTGAGGGGGACAGGGTCCCCTACGAGCAGTACTTC. As protein: CASSEGDRVPYEQYF. The chain carries TRBV6-1 and TRBJ2-7, with TRBD1 matching over 9 bases. Losses at the gene ends were 3 bases for V and 2 bases for J; bases not matched to a gene: 5. Germline CDR1 and CDR2: MNHNS and SASEGT. This CDR3 is 15 amino acids long.

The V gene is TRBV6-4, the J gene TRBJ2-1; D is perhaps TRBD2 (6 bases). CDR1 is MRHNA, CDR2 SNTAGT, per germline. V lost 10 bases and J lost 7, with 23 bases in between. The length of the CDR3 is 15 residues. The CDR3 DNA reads TGTGCCAACTTCACCGGGAGTTGCTCTTCAAATGAGCAGTTCTTC. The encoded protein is CANFTGSCSSNEQFF.

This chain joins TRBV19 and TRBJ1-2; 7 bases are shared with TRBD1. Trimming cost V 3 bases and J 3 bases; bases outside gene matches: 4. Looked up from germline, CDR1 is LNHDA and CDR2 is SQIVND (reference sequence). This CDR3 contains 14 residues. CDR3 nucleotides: TGTGCCAGTAGTATTGGCACAGGGGACTATGGCTACACCTTC. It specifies CASSIGTGDYGYTF.

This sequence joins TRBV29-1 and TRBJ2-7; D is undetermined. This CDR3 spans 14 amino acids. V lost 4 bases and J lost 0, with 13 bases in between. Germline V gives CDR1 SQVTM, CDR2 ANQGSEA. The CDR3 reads CSVAPGTASYEQYF. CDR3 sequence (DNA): TGCAGCGTTGCCCCCGGTACAGCCTCCTACGAGCAGTACTTC.

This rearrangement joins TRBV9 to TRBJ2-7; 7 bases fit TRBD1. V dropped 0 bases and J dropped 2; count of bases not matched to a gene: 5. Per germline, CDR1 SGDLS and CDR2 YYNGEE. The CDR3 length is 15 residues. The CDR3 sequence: CASSVAPGTAYEQYF. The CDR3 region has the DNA TGTGCCAGCAGCGTAGCCCCCGGGACAGCCTACGAGCAGTACTTC.

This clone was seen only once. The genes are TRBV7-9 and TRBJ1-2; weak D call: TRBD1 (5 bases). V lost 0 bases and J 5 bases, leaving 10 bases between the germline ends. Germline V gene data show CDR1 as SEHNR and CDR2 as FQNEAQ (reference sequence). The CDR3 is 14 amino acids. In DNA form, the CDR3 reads TGTGCCAGCAGCTTAGCAGGGGCTATTTATGGCTACACCTTC. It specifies CASSLAGAIYGYTF.

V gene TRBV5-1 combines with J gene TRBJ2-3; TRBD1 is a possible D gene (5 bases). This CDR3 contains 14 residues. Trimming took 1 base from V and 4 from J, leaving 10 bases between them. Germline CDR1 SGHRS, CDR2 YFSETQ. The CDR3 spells CASSLSGLADTQYF. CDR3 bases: TGCGCCAGCAGCTTGTCAGGGTTGGCAGATACGCAGTATTTT.

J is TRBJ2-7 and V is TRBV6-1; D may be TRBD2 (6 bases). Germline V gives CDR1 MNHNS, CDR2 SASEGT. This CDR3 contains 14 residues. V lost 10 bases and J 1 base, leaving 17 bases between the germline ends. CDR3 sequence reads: CAIKGGAKSYEQYF. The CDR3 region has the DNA TGTGCCATCAAGGGCGGGGCCAAATCCTACGAGCAGTACTTC.

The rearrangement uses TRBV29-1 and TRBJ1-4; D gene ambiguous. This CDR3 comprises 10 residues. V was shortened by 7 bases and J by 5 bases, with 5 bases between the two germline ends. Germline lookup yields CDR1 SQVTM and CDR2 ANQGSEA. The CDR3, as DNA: TGCAGCGGTGGCAATGAAAAACTGTTTTTT. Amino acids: CSGGNEKLFF. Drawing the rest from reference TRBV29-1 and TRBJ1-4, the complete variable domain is SAVISQKPSRDICQRGTSLTIQCQVDSQVTMMFWYRQQPGQSLTLIATANQGSEATYESGFVIDKFPISRPNLTFSTLTVSNMSPEDSSIYLCSGGNEKLFFGSGTQLSVL.

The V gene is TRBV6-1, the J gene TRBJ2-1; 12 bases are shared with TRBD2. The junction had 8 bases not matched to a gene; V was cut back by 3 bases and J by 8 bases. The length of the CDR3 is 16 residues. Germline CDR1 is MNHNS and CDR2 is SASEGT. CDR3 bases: TGTGCCAGCAGTGACCCGACTAGCGGGAGATGGGATGAGCAGTTCTTC. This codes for CASSDPTSGRWDEQFF.

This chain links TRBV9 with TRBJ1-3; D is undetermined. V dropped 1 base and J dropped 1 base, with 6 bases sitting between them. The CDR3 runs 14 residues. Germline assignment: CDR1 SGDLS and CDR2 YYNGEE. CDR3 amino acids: CASSVLGSGNTIYF. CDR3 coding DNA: TGTGCCAGCAGCGTACTCGGGTCTGGAAACACCATATATTTT. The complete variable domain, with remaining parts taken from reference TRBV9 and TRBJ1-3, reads DSGVTQTPKHLITATGQRVTLRCSPRSGDLSVYWYQQSLDQGLQFLIQYYNGEERAKGNILERFSAQQFPDLHSELNLSSLELGDSALYFCASSVLGSGNTIYFGEGSWLTVV.

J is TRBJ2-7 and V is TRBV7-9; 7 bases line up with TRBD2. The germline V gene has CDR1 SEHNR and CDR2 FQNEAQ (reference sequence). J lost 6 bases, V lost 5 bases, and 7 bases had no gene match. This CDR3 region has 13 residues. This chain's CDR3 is CASSQGVAGEQYF. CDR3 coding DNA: TGTGCCAGCAGCCAAGGGGTAGCGGGCGAGCAGTACTTC.

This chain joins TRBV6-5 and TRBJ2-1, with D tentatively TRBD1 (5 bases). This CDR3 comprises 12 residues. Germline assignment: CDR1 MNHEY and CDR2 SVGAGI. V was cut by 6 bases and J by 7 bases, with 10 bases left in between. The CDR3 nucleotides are TGTGCCAGCAGCGCCGGACATAATGAGCAGTTCTTC. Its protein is CASSAGHNEQFF.

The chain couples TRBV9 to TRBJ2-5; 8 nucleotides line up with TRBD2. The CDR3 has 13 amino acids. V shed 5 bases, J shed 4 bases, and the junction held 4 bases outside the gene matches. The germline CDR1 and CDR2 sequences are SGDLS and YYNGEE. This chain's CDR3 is CASRPGTRETQYF. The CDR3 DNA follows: TGTGCCAGCAGACCGGGGACTAGAGAGACCCAGTACTTC. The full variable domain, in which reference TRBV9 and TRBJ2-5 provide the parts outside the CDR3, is DSGVTQTPKHLITATGQRVTLRCSPRSGDLSVYWYQQSLDQGLQFLIQYYNGEERAKGNILERFSAQQFPDLHSELNLSSLELGDSALYFCASRPGTRETQYFGPGTRLLVL.

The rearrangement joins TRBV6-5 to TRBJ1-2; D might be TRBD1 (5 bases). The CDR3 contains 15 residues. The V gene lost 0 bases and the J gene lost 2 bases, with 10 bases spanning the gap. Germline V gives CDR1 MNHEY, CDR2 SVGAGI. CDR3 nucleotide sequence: TGTGCCAGCAGTTACTCGATAGCAGGGAACTATGGCTACACCTTC. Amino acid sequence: CASSYSIAGNYGYTF.

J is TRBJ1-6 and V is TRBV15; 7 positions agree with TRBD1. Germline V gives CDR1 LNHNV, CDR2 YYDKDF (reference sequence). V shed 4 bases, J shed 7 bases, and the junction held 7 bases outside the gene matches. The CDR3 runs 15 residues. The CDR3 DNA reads TGTGCCACCAGCAAAGACAGGGCCCGAAATTCACCCCTCCACTTT. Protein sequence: CATSKDRARNSPLHF.

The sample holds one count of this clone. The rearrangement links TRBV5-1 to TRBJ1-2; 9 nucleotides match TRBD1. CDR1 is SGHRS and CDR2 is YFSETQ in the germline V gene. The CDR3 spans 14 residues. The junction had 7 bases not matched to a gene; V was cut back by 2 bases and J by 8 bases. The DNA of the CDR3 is TGCGCCAGCAGCTTTGGGGACAGGGAATACGGCTACACCTTC. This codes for CASSFGDREYGYTF.

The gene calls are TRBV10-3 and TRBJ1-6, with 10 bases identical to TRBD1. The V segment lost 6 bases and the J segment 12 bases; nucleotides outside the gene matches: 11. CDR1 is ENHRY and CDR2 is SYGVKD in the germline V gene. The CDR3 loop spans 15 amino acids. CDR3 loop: CAISPTGTGDLPLHF. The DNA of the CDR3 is TGTGCCATCAGCCCGACCGGGACAGGGGACCTACCCCTCCACTTT.

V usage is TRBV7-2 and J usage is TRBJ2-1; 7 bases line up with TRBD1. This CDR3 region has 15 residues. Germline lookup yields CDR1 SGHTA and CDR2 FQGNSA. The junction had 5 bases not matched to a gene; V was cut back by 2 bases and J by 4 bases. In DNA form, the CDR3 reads TGTGCCAGCAGCTTACAGGACAGGAGGTACAATGAGCAGTTCTTC. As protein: CASSLQDRRYNEQFF.

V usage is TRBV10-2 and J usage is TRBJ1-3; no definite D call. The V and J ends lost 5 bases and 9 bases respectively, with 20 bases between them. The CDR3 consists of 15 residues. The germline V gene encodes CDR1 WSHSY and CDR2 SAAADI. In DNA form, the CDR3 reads TGCGCCAGCAGTTCAGCGCGAACCATATTAAGCACCATATATTTT. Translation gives CASSSARTILSTIYF.

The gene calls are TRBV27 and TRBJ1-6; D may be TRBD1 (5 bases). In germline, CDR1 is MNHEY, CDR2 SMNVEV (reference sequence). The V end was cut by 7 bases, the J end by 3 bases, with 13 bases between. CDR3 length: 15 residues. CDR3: CASTPGQGYNSPLHF. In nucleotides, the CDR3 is TGTGCCAGCACCCCCGGGCAGGGCTATAATTCACCCCTCCACTTT.

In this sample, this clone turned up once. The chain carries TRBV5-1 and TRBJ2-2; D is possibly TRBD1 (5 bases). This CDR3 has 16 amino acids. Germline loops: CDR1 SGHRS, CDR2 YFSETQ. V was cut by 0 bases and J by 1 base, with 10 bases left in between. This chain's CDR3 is CASSLDGHMNTGELFF. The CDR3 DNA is TGCGCCAGCAGCTTGGACGGACACATGAACACCGGGGAGCTGTTTTTT.